The T cell receptor (beta chain) under discussion was sequenced for a study of response to subunit inactivated influenza vaccine. General study findings and limits: With each seasonal influenza vaccination, the authors suggested, few new T cells are recruited.

This clonotype was picked up many times. Its antigen is unknown. Germline trimming cut 5 bases from V and 2 bases from J; bases unmatched to any gene: 10. The CDR3 runs 16 residues. TCRdb itself ran the RT-PCR reads through MiXCR, one entry per CDR3 protein. Seen here are approximately 530,000 distinct CDR3 sequences, under 9% observed once, and the top ten hold approximately 13%. The source was PBMCs from blood, collected 23 months after vaccination. This clonotype originated in a man aged 50 to 75 who received an inactivated influenza vaccine. The chain couples TRBV12-3 or TRBV12-4 to TRBJ2-3; 7 positions agree with TRBD2. CDR3 sequence (DNA): TGTGCCAGCAGTGATCTACTAGCGCCCATCACAGATACGCAGTATTTT. Its protein product is CASSDLLAPITDTQYF.